These 31 T cell receptor beta chains were all obtained from the same sample, sequenced in a study of Ad26.COV2.S vaccination and SARS-CoV-2 variants. Profiling relied on immunoSEQ multiplex PCR, and the TCRdb table lists in-frame clones only, not all of them. The sample comprises hundreds of thousands of clones, around 87% of which are singletons, and around 3.6% rests with the top ten. The treatment: around 19 received Ad26.COV2.S at low or high dose, single or two shots; about five received placebo; per-sample allocation not given. Repertoires come from day 63 after the first vaccine or placebo injection. The material sequenced was peripheral blood, taken in a trial of Ad26.COV2.S vaccine versus placebo. These TCRs come from a person aged 18 to 59 who received the Ad26.COV2.S COVID-19 vaccine or a placebo.

The V gene is TRBV7-9, the J gene TRBJ1-3; 7 nucleotides match TRBD1. The length of the CDR3 is 16 residues. With V trimmed by 2 bases and J by 2 bases, 6 bases remained unmatched. The germline CDR1 and CDR2 sequences are SEHNR and FQNEAQ (reference sequence). The CDR3 sequence is CASSLTAGGPGNTIYF. In nucleotides, the CDR3 is TGTGCCAGCAGCTTAACGGCAGGGGGACCTGGAAACACCATATATTTT.

This clone has just one count. The V gene is TRBV3-1 (or the pseudogene TRBV3-2), the J gene TRBJ2-3; no clear D gene. The germline V gene has CDR1 LGHDT and CDR2 YNNKEL (reference sequence). The CDR3 totals 15 residues. Trimming removed 0 bases at V and 0 bases at J, with 7 bases between. The CDR3 loop reads CASSQDRVSTDTQYF. The DNA of the CDR3 is TGTGCCAGCAGCCAAGACCGGGTTAGCACAGATACGCAGTATTTT.

The CDR3 reads CASTVDRGTEAFF. In nucleotides, the CDR3 is TGCGCCAGCACCGTCGACAGGGGCACTGAAGCTTTCTTT. This chain links TRBV5-1 with TRBJ1-1, with 8 nucleotides matching TRBD1. The CDR3 has 13 residues. Trimming took 6 bases from V and 4 from J; bases not matched to a gene: 5. Germline V lookup: CDR1 SGHRS, CDR2 YFSETQ.

The genes are TRBV15 and TRBJ1-1; D is uncertain. The germline V and J ends were trimmed by 2 bases and 5 bases, with 15 bases remaining between them. Germline CDR1 reads LNHNV; CDR2 reads YYDKDF (reference sequence). This CDR3 region has 15 residues. In nucleotides, the CDR3 is TGTGCCACCAGCAGACCCCTAAGACGGGATACTGAAGCTTTCTTT. Translation gives CATSRPLRRDTEAFF.

The chain has TRBV5-1 and TRBJ1-2, with 7 bases matching TRBD1. The CDR3 runs to 14 residues. Germline CDR1 reads SGHRS; CDR2 reads YFSETQ. V lost 1 base to trimming and J lost 1 base; unmatched junction nucleotides: 1. The CDR3 sequence is CASSLSGGNYGYTF. Written as DNA, the CDR3 is TGCGCCAGCAGCTTGTCAGGGGGTAACTATGGCTACACCTTC.

Written as DNA, the CDR3 is TGTGCCAGTAGTATAAATGGACGAACGGGAGGTTTTAACTATGGCTACACCTTC. It translates to CASSINGRTGGFNYGYTF. The V gene is TRBV19, the J gene TRBJ1-2; unclear D gene. CDR1 is LNHDA and CDR2 is SQIVND in the germline V gene (reference sequence). Trimming shortened V by 2 bases and J by 1 base, and 20 bases separated the two germline ends. The CDR3 runs to 18 residues.

V and J are TRBV5-1 and TRBJ2-2, with unresolved D. The CDR3 covers 12 residues. V shed 1 base and J shed 6 bases, with 4 bases lying between them. Germline V CDR1 and CDR2: SGHRS, YFSETQ. This CDR3 is CASSLLAGELFF. In nucleotides, the CDR3 is TGCGCCAGCAGCTTGTTAGCCGGGGAGCTGTTTTTT. The full variable domain, its missing parts supplied by reference TRBV5-1 and TRBJ2-2, is KAGVTQTPRYLIKTRGQQVTLSCSPISGHRSVSWYQQTPGQGLQFLFEYFSETQRNKGNFPGRFSGRQFSNSRSEMNVSTLELGDSALYLCASSLLAGELFFGEGSRLTVL.

This clone showed up just once. The V call is TRBV7-8, the J call TRBJ1-5, with D possibly matching TRBD1 (5 bases). CDR3 length: 13 residues. CDR1 SGHVS and CDR2 FQNEAQ come from the germline V gene. The V end lost 9 bases, the J end lost 9 bases, and 18 bases lay between the germline ends. CDR3 in amino acids: CASLQDGRWPQHF. CDR3 nucleotides: TGTGCCAGTCTACAGGACGGCCGATGGCCCCAGCATTTT.

The rearrangement joins TRBV14 to TRBJ1-6; D gene uncertain. The ends were cut back, 4 bases at V and 6 bases at J, with 7 bases in the middle. The germline CDR1 and CDR2 sequences are SGHDN and FVKESK. CDR3 length: 13 amino acids. As DNA, the CDR3 is TGTGCCAGCAGCCCCAGGTTTAATTCACCCCTCCACTTT. Translation gives CASSPRFNSPLHF.

The rearrangement uses TRBV9 and TRBJ2-1; 8 positions agree with TRBD1. V shed 3 bases and J 7 bases; nucleotides not matched to a gene: 12. This CDR3 is 16 amino acids long. Germline CDR1 is SGDLS and CDR2 is YYNGEE. The CDR3 DNA reads TGTGCCAGCAGCGCCCCCGTTGGACAGGGCGGGAATGAGCAGTTCTTC. This gives the protein CASSAPVGQGGNEQFF. The entire variable domain, with the rest obtained from reference TRBV9 and TRBJ2-1, is as follows: DSGVTQTPKHLITATGQRVTLRCSPRSGDLSVYWYQQSLDQGLQFLIQYYNGEERAKGNILERFSAQQFPDLHSELNLSSLELGDSALYFCASSAPVGQGGNEQFFGPGTRLTVL.

The chain combines TRBV18 with TRBJ2-3; D possibly corresponds to TRBD1 (5 bases). The germline V gene encodes CDR1 KGHSH and CDR2 LQKENI. V was pared by 6 bases and J by 5 bases, with 12 bases between. The CDR3 runs to 13 residues. In DNA form, the CDR3 reads TGTGCCAGCTCCCCAGACAGCCGAGATACGCAGTATTTT. Protein: CASSPDSRDTQYF.

V is TRBV6-5 and J is TRBJ2-3; no firm D call. The ends were cut back, 6 bases at V and 0 bases at J, with 10 bases in the middle. The CDR3 has 14 amino acids. CDR1 and CDR2 (germline): MNHEY, SVGAGI. This CDR3 is CASRFRTSTDTQYF. In nucleotides, the CDR3 is TGTGCCAGCAGATTCAGAACTAGCACAGATACGCAGTATTTT.

J is TRBJ2-1 and V is TRBV10-3, with a tentative D call TRBD2 (5 bases). CDR1 and CDR2 from the germline V gene are ENHRY and SYGVKD. V was cut by 8 bases and J by 2 bases, with 10 bases left in between. CDR3 length: 13 amino acids. CDR3 protein: CAIGGLPYNEQFF. For the CDR3, the DNA is TGTGCCATCGGCGGGTTGCCCTACAATGAGCAGTTCTTC.

The rearrangement uses TRBV7-3 and TRBJ2-3, with 9 bases lining up with TRBD2. CDR3 length equals 17 residues. V shed 5 bases, J shed 8 bases, and the junction held 17 bases outside the gene matches. Germline CDR1 is SGHTA and CDR2 is FQGTGA. In nucleotides, the CDR3 is TGTGCCAGCAGCCCAGGGGTAGCGGGGGCCCCCTCGGGTACGCAGTATTTT. Translation: CASSPGVAGAPSGTQYF.

The chain has TRBV2 and TRBJ1-5; a possible D gene is TRBD1 (5 bases). Germline V lookup: CDR1 SNHLY, CDR2 FYNNEI. This CDR3 region has 15 residues. Trimming took 7 bases from V and 0 from J, leaving 13 bases between them. CDR3 protein: CASKDKAYSNQPQHF. The CDR3 DNA sequence: TGTGCCAGCAAGGACAAGGCGTATAGCAATCAGCCCCAGCATTTT.

This clone was observed a few times. V is TRBV19 and J is TRBJ1-1, with D perhaps TRBD1 (5 bases). CDR3 length: 13 residues. Per the germline V gene, CDR1 is LNHDA and CDR2 is SQIVND (reference sequence). V was pared by 2 bases and J by 5 bases, with 9 bases between. The CDR3 DNA reads as TGTGCCAGTAGTATAAAGGGGAGGACTGAAGCTTTCTTT. It specifies CASSIKGRTEAFF.

CDR3 loop: CASSPLRTANTGELFF. The CDR3 bases are TGTGCCAGCAGCCCCCTCAGGACAGCAAACACCGGGGAGCTGTTTTTT. The V call is TRBV11-3, the J call TRBJ2-2; maybe TRBD1 (6 bases). The length of the CDR3 is 16 residues. The V gene lost 5 bases and the J gene lost 2 bases, with 15 bases spanning the gap. Germline CDR1 SGHNT, CDR2 YENEEA.

The chain couples TRBV7-2 to TRBJ1-6, with D uncertain. The CDR3 runs 14 residues. Germline V gene data show CDR1 as SGHTA and CDR2 as FQGNSA. With 4 bases removed from V and 7 bases from J, the gap between germline ends came to 11 bases. CDR3 DNA sequence: TGTGCCAGCAGCTCCGTGGGCCCAAATTCACCCCTCCACTTT. It is translated as CASSSVGPNSPLHF.

This clone was seen at least ten times. The CDR3 nucleotides read TGTGCCAGAAGCTTCAGGGCCCACCTCTATGGCTACACCTTC. Its translation: CARSFRAHLYGYTF. The chain has TRBV5-3 and TRBJ1-2, with D possibly matching TRBD1 (5 bases). TRBV5-3 is filed as an ORF, its function uncertain. The V end lost 2 bases, the J end lost 4 bases, and 12 bases lay between the germline ends. The length of the CDR3 is 14 residues.

The rearrangement uses TRBV15 and TRBJ1-4; D is possibly TRBD1 (5 bases). The germline V gene encodes CDR1 LNHNV and CDR2 YYDKDF (reference sequence). V lost 1 base, J lost 0 bases, and 6 bases lay in between. This CDR3 is built from 15 residues. CDR3 region: CATSRVTATNEKLFF. The CDR3 coding sequence is TGTGCCACCAGCAGAGTGACAGCAACTAATGAAAAACTGTTTTTT.

The table lists this clone with a count of one. The rearrangement links TRBV3-1 (or the pseudogene TRBV3-2) to TRBJ2-1; D may correspond to TRBD1 or TRBD2 (5 bases each). The CDR3 is made up of 15 amino acids. Germline CDR1 and CDR2: LGHDT and YNNKEL (reference sequence). With 0 bases removed from V and 4 bases from J, the gap between germline ends came to 10 bases. CDR3 sequence: CASSQDGTPYNEQFF. The CDR3 DNA reads as TGTGCCAGCAGCCAAGACGGGACGCCTTACAATGAGCAGTTCTTC.

The chain combines TRBV30 with TRBJ1-1; possible D gene TRBD1, 6 bases. This CDR3 region has 12 residues. Germline CDR1 reads GTSNPN; CDR2 reads SVGIG (reference sequence). V lost 1 base and J 8 bases, leaving 11 bases between the germline ends. The CDR3 nucleotides read TGTGCCTGGAGTGACACAGGGATCGAAGCTTTCTTT. It yields the protein CAWSDTGIEAFF.

The CDR3 bases are TGTGCCAGCAGTGCTAATACAGCCTACGAGCAGTACTTC. Translating gives CASSANTAYEQYF. The gene calls are TRBV9 and TRBJ2-7; no definite D call. Between the trimmed V and J ends, which lost 5 bases and 2 bases, there was a span of 11 bases. The CDR3 extends over 13 amino acids. Germline V lookup: CDR1 SGDLS, CDR2 YYNGEE.

Concerning this clone itself: Different DNA sequences within this sample yield the same CDR3. The chain links TRBV5-1 to TRBJ1-5, with D tentatively TRBD1 (6 bases). CDR1 and CDR2 (germline): SGHRS, YFSETQ. V was shortened by 0 bases and J by 2 bases, with 6 bases between the two germline ends. This CDR3 is 14 amino acids long. CDR3 protein: CASSLDRGNQPQHF. The CDR3, as DNA: TGCGCCAGCAGCTTGGACAGGGGCAATCAGCCCCAGCATTTT.

The rearrangement uses TRBV9 and TRBJ2-3; 12 bases fit TRBD2. The ends lost 3 bases at V and 5 bases at J; junction bases unmatched: 7. The CDR3 extends over 16 amino acids. Germline CDR1 SGDLS, CDR2 YYNGEE. The CDR3 sequence: CASSAPGLAGQDTQYF. In DNA, the CDR3 is TGTGCCAGCAGCGCCCCTGGACTAGCGGGGCAAGATACGCAGTATTTT.

The chain employs TRBV9 and TRBJ2-7, with 9 bases that match TRBD1. Trimming at V came to 4 bases and at J to 6 bases, leaving 11 bases not matched to a gene. Germline assignment: CDR1 SGDLS and CDR2 YYNGEE. This CDR3 has 15 residues. The CDR3, as DNA: TGTGCCAGCAGCCCCTCCGGGACAGGGATTTTCGAGCAGTACTTC. It codes for CASSPSGTGIFEQYF.

This clone was seen once. This chain uses TRBV19 with TRBJ2-7; D might be TRBD2 (6 bases). Trimming took off 3 bases at V and 6 bases at J, with 21 bases between the two ends. CDR3 length: 16 amino acids. Germline loops: CDR1 LNHDA, CDR2 SQIVND (reference sequence). The CDR3 nucleotides are TGTGCCAGTAGTATTGTATTGCGGGGCTCCTACTTCGAGCAGTACTTC. Protein: CASSIVLRGSYFEQYF.

The chain joins TRBV7-8 to TRBJ2-5, with unresolved D. CDR3 length: 13 residues. The ends were cut back, 4 bases at V and 5 bases at J, with 11 bases in the middle. The germline CDR1 and CDR2 sequences are SGHVS and FQNEAQ. CDR3 amino acids: CASSSATRETQYF. In DNA form, the CDR3 reads TGTGCCAGCAGCTCCGCCACTCGGGAGACCCAGTACTTC.

The chain combines TRBV2 with TRBJ1-1; no clear D gene. Germline lookup yields CDR1 SNHLY and CDR2 FYNNEI. This CDR3 contains 13 residues. V dropped 8 bases and J dropped 4 bases, with 14 bases sitting between them. In DNA, the CDR3 is TGTGCCAGCGGTCCGACCCTGGGCACTGAAGCTTTCTTT. This sequence encodes CASGPTLGTEAFF.

The chain uses TRBV6-5 and TRBJ2-7, with 7 bases lining up with TRBD1. Trimming at V came to 4 bases and at J to 3 bases, leaving 9 bases not matched to a gene. Germline CDR1 is MNHEY and CDR2 is SVGAGI. The CDR3 loop spans 15 amino acids. CDR3 sequence reads: CASSSRTGWDYEQYF. In DNA form, the CDR3 reads TGTGCCAGCAGTTCCCGGACAGGCTGGGACTACGAGCAGTACTTC.

The chain combines TRBV7-9 with TRBJ1-1, with 8 bases that match TRBD1. Looked up from germline, CDR1 is SEHNR and CDR2 is FQNEAQ (reference sequence). The CDR3 has 16 residues. The V gene end was trimmed by 1 base and the J gene end by 2 bases; junction bases not matched to a gene: 6. The DNA for the CDR3 is TGTGCCAGCAGCTTAGTAGGGACAGGCGACAACACTGAAGCTTTCTTT. As protein: CASSLVGTGDNTEAFF. The whole variable domain, remainder taken from reference TRBV7-9 and TRBJ1-1, is DTGVSQNPRHKITKRGQNVTFRCDPISEHNRLYWYRQTLGQGPEFLTYFQNEAQLEKSRLLSDRFSAERPKGSFSTLEIQRTEQGDSAMYLCASSLVGTGDNTEAFFGQGTRLTVV.